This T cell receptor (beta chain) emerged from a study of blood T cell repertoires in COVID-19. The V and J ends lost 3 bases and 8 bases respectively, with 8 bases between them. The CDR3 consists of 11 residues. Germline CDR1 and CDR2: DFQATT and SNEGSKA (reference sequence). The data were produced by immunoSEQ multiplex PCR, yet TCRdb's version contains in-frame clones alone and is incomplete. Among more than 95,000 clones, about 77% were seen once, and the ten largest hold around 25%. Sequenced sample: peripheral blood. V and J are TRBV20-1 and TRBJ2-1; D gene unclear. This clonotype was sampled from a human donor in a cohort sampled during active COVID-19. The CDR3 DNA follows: TGCAGTGCTAGTCGAGGCGATGAGCAGTTCTTC. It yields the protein CSASRGDEQFF.